A selection of T cell receptor beta chains follows, all from one sample in a study of T cell changes during pregnancy in multiple sclerosis. Only in-frame clones appear in the TCRdb table, and some are missing; sequencing was by immunoSEQ multiplex PCR. The data hold 40,000 or so clones, with nearly 95% observed a single time. The sample consisted of CD4+ T cells from peripheral blood mononuclear cells, taken after pregnancy. The receptors here all came from a female donor in good health, enrolled as a control in a pregnancy study. Each CDR3 is given without its conserved first and last residue.

TRBJ2-2 | TRBV10-3 | AIRDRGPGELF
TRBJ1-2 | TRBV5-1 | ASSQGTGANYGYT
TRBJ1-2 | TRBV28 | ASLGQNYGYT
TRBJ2-5 | TRBV7-9 | ASSGPLAGGEETQY
TRBJ1-3 | TRBV6-1 | ASSASTGISGNTIY
TRBJ1-2 | TRBV5-1 | ASSLEGNGYT
TRBJ2-1 | TRBV6-1 | ASKISGRGHEQF
TRBJ1-1 | TRBV6-5 | ASSYPPLAF
TRBJ2-3 | TRBV19 | ASSWGISTDTQY
TRBJ2-5 | TRBV19 | ASSMGSGRGRETQY
TRBJ1-2 | TRBV4-3 | ASSQDRNYGYT
TRBJ2-3 | TRBV5-1 | ASSFTPTSVGTDTQY
TRBJ2-2 | TRBV9 | ASSGDWAGELF
TRBJ1-1 | TRBV7-9 | ASSLRDNDEAF
TRBJ2-4 | TRBV5-6 | ASSSLGLKNIQY
TRBJ2-3 | TRBV11-3 | ASSSLDRWRGSTDTQY
TRBJ1-1 | TRBV2 | ASSAGGSSVTEAF
TRBJ1-2 | TRBV5-1 | ASSLGGGLNYGYT
TRBJ1-4 | TRBV2 | ASSESRAFNEKLF
TRBJ1-4 | TRBV7-2 | ASSLGREPGVVEKLF
TRBJ1-1 | TRBV29-1 | SVEDLGTANTEAF
TRBJ2-5 | TRBV7-2 | ASSLASGGQETQY
TRBJ2-3 | TRBV23-1 | ASSQTGSGRATDTQY
TRBJ2-3 | TRBV27 | ASSPFSGSSQY
TRBJ2-5 | TRBV27 | ASSPLYALGGLKETQY
TRBJ2-1 | TRBV10-3 | AISQLAGDESEQF
TRBJ1-1 | TRBV5-6 | ASSSRGEMRTEAF
TRBJ2-1 | TRBV6-4 | ASSDSAGGYNEQF
TRBJ2-3 | TRBV7-9 | ASSWAGTSTDTQY
TRBJ1-6 | TRBV5-1 | ASSLSGSYNSPLH
TRBJ2-2 | TRBV7-6 | ASSLGAGVAGELF
TRBJ2-7 | TRBV12-5 | ASAPLRSSYEQY
TRBJ2-2 | TRBV29-1 | SVHRGVSTGELF
TRBJ1-1 | TRBV11-1 | ASSLASETEAF
TRBJ2-3 | TRBV5-1 | ASSWGLAGDHTDTQY
TRBJ2-1 | TRBV30 | ARVLGSEQF
TRBJ1-4 | TRBV5-1 | ASSLDGRGREKLF
TRBJ2-2 | TRBV6-5 | ASSYSTGELF
TRBJ1-2 | TRBV19 | ASSPHLYGYT
TRBJ1-2 | TRBV30 | AWSEGGGVYGYT
TRBJ2-1 | TRBV5-6 | ASSLGLASNEQF
TRBJ2-3 | TRBV19 | ASRGQGTRTDTQY
TRBJ2-1 | TRBV19 | ASSMSSGQYNEQF
TRBJ1-1 | TRBV6-1 | ASSETGMAEAF
TRBJ1-1 | TRBV14 | ASSQVGGSRNTEAF
TRBJ2-6 | TRBV15 | ATRRDRERFSGANVLT
TRBJ2-7 | TRBV30 | AWKQDRDSSYEQY
TRBJ2-1 | TRBV5-1 | ASSRRDEQF
TRBJ2-7 | TRBV5-6 | ASSLGPKGPAYEQY
TRBJ2-3 | TRBV19 | ASSLMEARGTDTQY
TRBJ2-2 | TRBV7-2 | ASSGLAANTGELF
TRBJ1-6 | TRBV18 | ASSPPPGGSRSPLH
TRBJ1-1 | TRBV5-4 | ASSLNPQRAGGTEAF
TRBJ1-5 | TRBV6-5 | ASSPDQGGWQPQH